The present entry profiles one T cell receptor beta chain with its context. The germline gives CDR1 MNHEY, CDR2 SVGAGI. The CDR3 is made up of 14 amino acids. The V end was cut by 5 bases, the J end by 6 bases, with 14 bases between. This sample is part of a study of blood T cell repertoires in COVID-19. Sequencing was performed with immunoSEQ multiplex PCR; in TCRdb, only in-frame clones are kept and a portion is missing. The data contain about 400,000 clones, around nine tenths of them seen just once; the ten biggest clones take up 1.7%. Source material: PBMCs or T cells enriched from blood (not recorded which). J is TRBJ1-5 and V is TRBV6-5; D remains unclear. The TCR comes from a woman aged 30 to 39 who had recovered from COVID-19. CDR3 sequence (DNA): TGTGCCAGCAGTCCGATCATCGGCGGTCAGCCCCAGCATTTT. The encoded protein is CASSPIIGGQPQHF.